The 28 T cell receptor beta chains listed next were all sequenced from one sample in a study of blood T cells in healthy people across ages. Using a J-beta primer mix together with a sample-barcoded 5' primer, a second PCR was run for roughly 6 to 12 cycles. TCRdb reanalysed the 5' RACE reads using MiXCR and keeps one entry per CDR3 protein. The profile shows some 940,000 distinct CDR3 sequences, about 29% of them singletons. These same records also appear under a second study, on T cells of mothers and their children.

The specimen sequenced was blood. The receptors were sampled from a woman in her thirties or forties in good health.

The V and J genes are TRBV7-2 and TRBJ2-7; TRBD1 or TRBD2 may be the D gene (5 bases each). The CDR3 runs to 15 residues. The germline V gene encodes CDR1 SGHTA and CDR2 FQGNSA. V was trimmed by 0 bases and J by 7 bases, leaving 16 bases between them. CDR3 nucleotides: TGTGCCAGCAGCTTAGCTTTCGGACCGGGGCGGGAGCAGTACTTC. It yields the protein CASSLAFGPGREQYF.

This clonotype was detected ten times or more. This chain uses TRBV2 with TRBJ1-3; 7 bases are shared with TRBD1. Unmatched junction bases numbered 6, after V lost 6 bases and J lost 1 base. This CDR3 comprises 15 residues. Germline V CDR1 and CDR2: SNHLY, FYNNEI. The CDR3 loop reads CASRPGTASGNTIYF. CDR3 DNA: TGTGCCAGCAGGCCCGGGACAGCTTCTGGAAACACCATATATTTT.

This clonotype was found many times. CDR3: CSGGGSYPEAFF. CDR3 bases: TGCAGTGGGGGTGGTAGTTACCCTGAAGCTTTCTTT. The chain combines TRBV20-1 with TRBJ1-1; unclear D gene. The CDR3 loop spans 12 amino acids. Germline CDR1 and CDR2: DFQATT and SNEGSKA (reference sequence). Trimming left V 7 bases short and J 6 bases short, with 15 bases between.

This rearrangement joins TRBV19 to TRBJ1-1; 11 bases are shared with TRBD1. J gave up 2 bases and V 7 bases, and 6 bases lay outside the gene matches. Germline lookup yields CDR1 LNHDA and CDR2 SQIVND (reference sequence). The CDR3 length is 15 residues. CDR3 bases: TGTGCCAGTACCCCCGGGACAGGGGGAAACACTGAAGCTTTCTTT. It specifies CASTPGTGGNTEAFF. Full variable domain (outside the CDR3, taken from reference TRBV19 and TRBJ1-1): DGGITQSPKYLFRKEGQNVTLSCEQNLNHDAMYWYRQDPGQGLRLIYYSQIVNDFQKGDIAEGYSVSREKKESFPLTVTSAQKNPTAFYLCASTPGTGGNTEAFFGQGTRLTVV.

Many counts were recorded for this clonotype. This chain joins TRBV20-1 and TRBJ2-1; D call uncertain. The CDR3 totals 15 residues. V lost 6 bases and J 4 bases, leaving 19 bases between the germline ends. Germline V gene lookup returns CDR1 DFQATT and CDR2 SNEGSKA (reference sequence). The CDR3 region is CSARKRGGLYNEQFF. The DNA for the CDR3 is TGCAGTGCCCGCAAGCGAGGCGGTCTGTACAATGAGCAGTTCTTC.

This chain links TRBV20-1 with TRBJ1-5, with D unclear. Germline-derived CDR1 and CDR2 are DFQATT and SNEGSKA (reference sequence). The length of the CDR3 is 12 residues. The germline V and J ends were trimmed by 5 bases and 0 bases, with 5 bases remaining between them. The CDR3 nucleotides read TGCAGTGCTTCATGTAGCAATCAGCCCCAGCATTTT. It yields the protein CSASCSNQPQHF.

This clonotype was counted ten times or more. This sequence joins TRBV4-3 and TRBJ2-3; 7 bases align to TRBD2. Germline loops: CDR1 LGHNA, CDR2 YSLEER. This CDR3 is built from 14 residues. Trimming took 6 bases from V and 6 from J; bases not matched to a gene: 9. The chain's CDR3 is CASREVGGTDTQYF. The CDR3 coding sequence is TGCGCCAGCAGGGAAGTGGGGGGGACGGATACGCAGTATTTT.

This sequence joins TRBV5-1 and TRBJ1-1, with unresolved D. Trimming removed 0 bases at V and 0 bases at J, with 12 bases between. Germline assignment: CDR1 SGHRS and CDR2 YFSETQ. The CDR3 extends over 16 amino acids. In DNA, the CDR3 is TGCGCCAGCAGCTTGGCAGGTGCCATAATGAACACTGAAGCTTTCTTT. The encoded protein is CASSLAGAIMNTEAFF.

With regard to this clonotype: Compared with germline, one end of the junction differs, possibly owing to a read error. The chain recombines TRBV11-2 with TRBJ2-1, with D possibly matching TRBD1 (6 bases). The germline gives CDR1 SGHAT, CDR2 FQNNGV. The CDR3 has 12 amino acids. The CDR3 sequence is CASSQGNNELFF. For the CDR3, the DNA is TGTGCCAGCAGCCAGGGGAACAATGAGCTGTTCTTC.

The chain couples TRBV7-9 to TRBJ2-7; the match to TRBD2 covers 11 bases. The CDR3 covers 13 residues. Looked up from germline, CDR1 is SEHNR and CDR2 is FQNEAQ (reference sequence). J lost 5 bases, V lost 11 bases, and 8 bases had no gene match. CDR3 residues: CAGGVAGGDEQYF. Here the CDR3 DNA reads TGTGCCGGCGGGGTAGCGGGGGGGGACGAGCAGTACTTC.

This clonotype was seen only a few times. The chain links TRBV11-1 to TRBJ2-3; TRBD2 matches 12 bases. The CDR3 runs to 16 residues. V dropped 5 bases and J dropped 4; count of bases not matched to a gene: 7. Germline V gives CDR1 SGHAT, CDR2 FQDESV (reference sequence). CDR3 coding DNA: TGTGCCAGCAGCGGAGGACTAGCGGGGAGGTCAGATACGCAGTATTTT. It codes for CASSGGLAGRSDTQYF.

The chain carries TRBV11-2 and TRBJ2-7, with D possibly being TRBD2 (5 bases). The CDR3 is made up of 11 amino acids. Deletions cut 6 bases from V and 7 bases from J, with 10 bases between. The germline V gene encodes CDR1 SGHAT and CDR2 FQNNGV. CDR3 coding DNA: TGTGCCAGCAGGAGGTCGGGAGAGCAGTACTTC. Translated: CASRRSGEQYF.

In this sample, this clonotype turned up a few times. The chain uses TRBV6-5 and TRBJ1-6; D not resolved. V lost 2 bases and J lost 7, with 9 bases in between. CDR3 length: 14 amino acids. From germline, CDR1 is MNHEY and CDR2 SVGAGI. The CDR3 DNA follows: TGTGCCAGCAGTTACACTCGACGGAATTCACCCCTCCACTTT. Residues: CASSYTRRNSPLHF.

This clonotype was counted between two and nine times. This chain uses TRBV7-3 with TRBJ2-3; D may be TRBD1 (6 bases). Germline V CDR1 and CDR2: SGHTA, FQGTGA. Trimming pared 5 bases from V and 1 base from J, leaving 16 bases between. The CDR3 covers 16 residues. The CDR3 protein is CASSPRAAGGTDTQYF. CDR3 in DNA: TGTGCCAGCAGCCCAAGAGCGGCAGGGGGCACAGATACGCAGTATTTT. The whole variable domain, remainder taken from reference TRBV7-3 and TRBJ2-3, is GAGVSQTPSNKVTEKGKYVELRCDPISGHTALYWYRQSLGQGPEFLIYFQGTGAADDSGLPNDRFFAVRPEGSVSTLKIQRTERGDSAVYLCASSPRAAGGTDTQYFGPGTRLTVL.

This chain uses TRBV2 with TRBJ2-1; no definite D call. CDR1 is SNHLY, CDR2 FYNNEI, per germline. The CDR3 runs to 12 residues. V shed 2 bases and J shed 10 bases, with 9 bases lying between them. As DNA, the CDR3 is TGTGCCAGCAGTGAATCCGTAGAGGAGCAGTTCTTC. Translation gives CASSESVEEQFF.

This clonotype was seen many times. V gene TRBV5-1 combines with J gene TRBJ2-1; possibly TRBD1 for D (5 bases). The CDR3 length is 11 residues. The germline CDR1 and CDR2 sequences are SGHRS and YFSETQ. Trimming removed 1 base at V and 10 bases at J, with 6 bases between. CDR3 sequence reads: CASSLQGEQFF. DNA for the CDR3: TGCGCCAGCAGCTTGCAGGGCGAGCAGTTCTTC.

This clonotype was seen many times. The V call is TRBV20-1, the J call TRBJ2-1; the D is unclear. Between the trimmed V and J ends, which lost 3 bases and 5 bases, there was a span of 8 bases. Germline assignment: CDR1 DFQATT and CDR2 SNEGSKA (reference sequence). The CDR3 contains 12 residues. Written as DNA, the CDR3 is TGCAGTGCTAGGGGAATCAACAATGAGCAGTTCTTC. Protein: CSARGINNEQFF.

Concerning this clonotype itself: Just one base apart from a much larger clone, this may be a read error. The CDR3 nucleotides are TGCAGAATCCACGATTTGGGCGAGCAGTTCTTC. It encodes CRIHDLGEQFF. V usage is TRBV20-1 and J usage is TRBJ2-7, with D unclear. The DNA end is more similar to TRBJ2-1, so the J call may be wrong. The CDR3 length is 11 residues. Germline CDR1 is DFQATT and CDR2 is SNEGSKA (reference sequence).

A few counts support this clonotype. J is TRBJ2-1 and V is TRBV7-2; no definite D call. V was trimmed by 4 bases and J by 2 bases, leaving 12 bases between them. This CDR3 comprises 15 residues. Per germline, CDR1 SGHTA and CDR2 FQGNSA. CDR3 nucleotides: TGTGCCAGCAGCTCCGCAGCGTACGCCTACAATGAGCAGTTCTTC. It yields the protein CASSSAAYAYNEQFF. Based on the CDR3 plus reference TRBV7-2 and TRBJ2-1, the full variable domain is GAGVSQSPSNKVTEKGKDVELRCDPISGHTALYWYRQSLGQGLEFLIYFQGNSAPDKSGLPSDRFSAERTGGSVSTLTIQRTQQEDSAVYLCASSSAAYAYNEQFFGPGTRLTVL.

The V and J genes are TRBV7-9 and TRBJ2-5; D is unclear. Trimming left V 5 bases short and J 2 bases short, with 12 bases between. Germline V gene lookup returns CDR1 SEHNR and CDR2 FQNEAQ (reference sequence). CDR3 length: 14 amino acids. The CDR3 loop is CASSPSISQETQYF. DNA for the CDR3: TGTGCCAGCAGCCCTTCTATCTCACAAGAGACCCAGTACTTC. Supplemented by reference TRBV7-9 and TRBJ2-5, the full variable domain reads DTGVSQNPRHKITKRGQNVTFRCDPISEHNRLYWYRQTLGQGPEFLTYFQNEAQLEKSRLLSDRFSAERPKGSFSTLEIQRTEQGDSAMYLCASSPSISQETQYFGPGTRLLVL.

The rearrangement joins TRBV20-1 to TRBJ1-2; 7 nucleotides line up with TRBD1. V trimming: 3 bases; J trimming: 2 bases; junction bases outside the gene matches: 3. The CDR3 spans 13 residues. Germline CDR1 and CDR2: DFQATT and SNEGSKA (reference sequence). The CDR3 nucleotides are TGCAGTGCTAGTGGAGGGGGCAACTATGGCTACACCTTC. Encoded protein: CSASGGGNYGYTF.

In the case of this clonotype: Its ends do not fully match the called genes, so a read error is possible. The chain combines TRBV7-9 with TRBJ2-3; tentative D call: TRBD2 (5 bases). From germline, CDR1 is SEHNR and CDR2 FQNEAQ (reference sequence). The CDR3 totals 13 residues. The CDR3 DNA reads as TGTGCCGGCAGACTCGGGGGCACAGATACGCAGTATTTT. It translates to CAGRLGGTDTQYF.

The chain has TRBV9 and TRBJ2-1, with 11 bases aligning to TRBD1. The V segment lost 3 bases and the J segment 8 bases; nucleotides outside the gene matches: 4. The CDR3 sequence is 14 residues long. The germline V gene encodes CDR1 SGDLS and CDR2 YYNGEE. The chain's CDR3 is CASSGDRGADEQFF. Written as DNA, the CDR3 is TGTGCCAGCAGCGGGGACAGGGGGGCGGATGAGCAGTTCTTC.

The rearrangement joins TRBV5-1 to TRBJ2-5; D is perhaps TRBD2 (6 bases). The end of the DNA is better explained by TRBJ2-7, so the J call may be wrong. Germline CDR1 and CDR2: SGHRS and YFSETQ. The CDR3 length is 14 residues. For the CDR3, the DNA is TGCGCCAGCACCTGGGACCCCTGGCGGGGCGAGCAGTACTTC. Encoded protein: CASTWDPWRGEQYF.

The rearrangement uses TRBV5-1 and TRBJ1-2, with D maybe TRBD1 (5 bases). Trimming pared 0 bases from V and 5 bases from J, leaving 11 bases between. From germline, CDR1 is SGHRS and CDR2 YFSETQ. The CDR3 has 14 residues. This CDR3 reads CASSLEGRTYGYTF. DNA for the CDR3: TGCGCCAGCAGCTTGGAGGGGAGGACTTATGGCTACACCTTC.

The chain is built from TRBV7-9 and TRBJ1-1; unclear D gene. CDR3 length: 13 residues. Trimming took off 5 bases at V and 4 bases at J, with 11 bases between the two ends. CDR1 and CDR2 (germline): SEHNR, FQNEAQ (reference sequence). The CDR3 DNA is TGTGCCAGCAGCCAACCGCGGGTCACTGAAGCTTTCTTT. Amino acid sequence: CASSQPRVTEAFF.

This clonotype has more than one count but fewer than ten. A much more abundant neighbour one base away suggests this may be a read error. The chain recombines TRBV25-1 with TRBJ2-3; 9 bases are a match to TRBD1. There are 16 residues in the CDR3. From germline, CDR1 is MGHDK and CDR2 SYGVNS. The ends lost 1 base at V and 5 bases at J; junction bases unmatched: 7. The CDR3 spells CASSESRTGEGDTQYF. The CDR3, as DNA: TGTGCCAGCAGTGAATCACGGACAGGGGAAGGAGATACGCAGTATTTT.

This clonotype was detected only once. The chain has TRBV20-1 and TRBJ1-6, with D uncertain. Trimming removed 6 bases at V and 7 bases at J, with 16 bases between. Germline CDR1 is DFQATT and CDR2 is SNEGSKA (reference sequence). The CDR3 has 14 amino acids. DNA for the CDR3: TGCAGTGCCCCCATAGTTGATAGGAATTCACCCCTCCACTTT. Translated: CSAPIVDRNSPLHF.